These T cell receptor beta chains were read from a single sample in a study of T cell changes during pregnancy in multiple sclerosis. TCRdb's table, derived via immunoSEQ multiplex PCR, lists solely in-frame clones and lacks some. The sample contains about 38,000 clones, approximately 90% of which appear only once. Sequencing was performed on CD8+ T cells from peripheral blood mononuclear cells, taken in the third trimester of pregnancy. The receptor source for this set is a female donor with multiple sclerosis, enrolled in a pregnancy study. Each CDR3 is given with its conserved first and last residue. The D gene is left open where the match is weak. The size entry is marked missing in some rows and otherwise reads once, few, many or a size class.

TRBV27	NA	NA	TRBJ1-2	CASSLQANYGYTF	TGTGCCAGCAGTTTGCAGGCAAACTATGGCTACACCTTC
TRBV6-4	NA	TRBD1	TRBJ2-7	CAARDSHYEQYF	TGTGCCGCCCGGGACAGTCACTACGAGCAGTACTTC
TRBV5-6	NA	TRBD1	TRBJ2-7	CASTGQGSYEQYF	TGTGCCAGCACCGGACAGGGCTCCTACGAGCAGTACTTC
TRBV5-6	NA	TRBD1	TRBJ1-2	CASTYRTGMAEGYTF	TGTGCCAGCACCTACCGGACAGGGATGGCGGAGGGCTACACCTTC
TRBV5-4	NA	NA	TRBJ1-1	CATSTVNTEAFF	TGTGCCACTTCGACAGTAAACACTGAAGCTTTCTTT
TRBV10-3	NA	NA	TRBJ2-7	CAIEGGDSYEQYF	TGTGCCATCGAAGGGGGAGACAGCTACGAGCAGTACTTC
TRBV10-3	NA	NA	TRBJ1-2	CAISERETTYGYTF	TGTGCCATCAGTGAGAGGGAGACGACATATGGCTACACCTTC
TRBV11-2	NA	TRBD1	TRBJ1-4	CASSLSGTGQGELFF	TGTGCCAGCAGCTTATCCGGGACAGGGCAAGGGGAACTGTTTTTT
TRBV29-1	once	NA	TRBJ2-7	CSVEGRTGPYEQYF	TGCAGCGTTGAAGGGAGAACAGGGCCCTACGAGCAGTACTTC
TRBV2	once	NA	TRBJ2-5	CASRSDQETQYF	TGTGCCAGCAGGTCCGACCAAGAGACCCAGTACTTC
TRBV11-2	NA	NA	TRBJ2-7	CASLGGEAPSYEQYF	TGTGCCAGCTTAGGGGGGGAGGCACCTTCCTACGAGCAGTACTTC
TRBV6-4	few	TRBD2	TRBJ2-1	CASSDRAGVGNEQFF	TGTGCCAGCAGTGACCGAGCGGGGGTGGGAAATGAGCAGTTCTTC
TRBV19	NA	TRBD1	TRBJ1-4	CASSPRSTGSELGEKLFF	TGTGCCAGTAGTCCTCGATCGACAGGGTCGGAGTTAGGGGAAAAACTGTTTTTT
TRBV4-1	NA	NA	TRBJ1-1	CASSPLQGNTEAFF	TGCGCCAGCAGCCCGCTTCAGGGCAACACTGAAGCTTTCTTT
TRBV5-6	NA	NA	TRBJ1-4	CASSPGQLHEKLFF	TGTGCCAGCAGCCCAGGACAGCTCCATGAAAAACTGTTTTTT
TRBV4-3	NA	TRBD1	TRBJ2-7	CASSQDRGPIEQYF	TGCGCCAGCAGCCAAGACAGGGGGCCCATCGAGCAGTACTTC
TRBV11-2	NA	NA	TRBJ2-3	CASSFSRDADTQYF	TGTGCCAGCAGCTTCTCGAGGGATGCAGATACGCAGTATTTT
TRBV6-1	NA	NA	TRBJ2-1	CASTEGQGWYNEQFF	TGTGCCAGCACTGAGGGGCAGGGATGGTACAATGAGCAGTTCTTC
TRBV6-5	few	NA	TRBJ1-2	CASSTDTYGYTF	TGTGCCAGCAGTACCGACACCTATGGCTACACCTTC
TRBV13	NA	TRBD1	TRBJ2-2	CASSLATGQGKDTGELFF	TGTGCCAGCAGCTTAGCCACGGGACAGGGGAAGGACACCGGGGAGCTGTTTTTT
TRBV4-1	NA	TRBD2	TRBJ2-3	CASSPRGTTDTQYF	TGCGCCAGCAGCCCGCGGGGGACCACAGATACGCAGTATTTT
TRBV15	NA	TRBD2	TRBJ2-3	CATSRDRGGTDTQYF	TGTGCCACCAGCAGAGATCGGGGGGGCACAGATACGCAGTATTTT
TRBV11-2	many	NA	TRBJ1-3	CASSLIGTGDTIYF	TGTGCCAGCAGCTTAATAGGGACGGGAGACACCATATATTTT
TRBV4-1	NA	NA	TRBJ1-1	CASSQGGGARTEAFF	TGCGCCAGCAGCCAAGGTGGGGGGGCGAGAACTGAAGCTTTCTTT
TRBV27	NA	NA	TRBJ2-7	CASSLVASDSYEQYF	TGTGCCAGCAGTTTAGTGGCTAGCGACTCCTACGAGCAGTACTTC
TRBV4-1	NA	TRBD1	TRBJ1-2	CASSQPRDRGPPLYGYTF	TGCGCCAGCAGCCAACCCCGGGACAGGGGCCCTCCCCTCTATGGCTACACCTTC
TRBV7-8	NA	NA	TRBJ2-5	CASSFDRQETQYF	TGTGCCAGCAGCTTCGACAGGCAAGAGACCCAGTACTTC
TRBV4-3	NA	NA	TRBJ2-6	CASSQDRSGANVLTF	TGCGCCAGCAGCCAAGATCGCTCTGGGGCCAACGTCCTGACTTTC
TRBV21-1	many	NA	TRBJ1-2	CASSNDRRGYTF	TGTGCCAGCAGCAATGACCGGAGAGGCTACACCTTC
TRBV20-1	NA	NA	TRBJ2-7	CSAVLGEQYF	TGCAGTGCTGTTCTAGGCGAGCAGTACTTC
TRBV6-1	NA	NA	TRBJ2-7	CASSPSAGYEQYF	TGTGCCAGCAGCCCCTCAGCGGGCTACGAGCAGTACTTC
TRBV6-1	NA	NA	TRBJ1-2	CASSYANGYTF	TGTGCCAGCAGTTACGCGAATGGCTACACCTTC
TRBV5-1	NA	NA	TRBJ2-7	CASSSLPGVPSYEQYF	TGCGCCAGCAGCTCCCTCCCGGGGGTCCCCTCCTACGAGCAGTACTTC
TRBV2	NA	NA	TRBJ1-2	CASSATGVYGYTF	TGTGCCAGCAGTGCGACAGGCGTCTATGGCTACACCTTC
TRBV5-6	once	NA	TRBJ2-5	CASSWGTGVGETQYF	TGTGCCAGCAGCTGGGGGACGGGGGTAGGGGAGACCCAGTACTTC
TRBV27	NA	NA	TRBJ2-1	CASSPNAPNEQFF	TGTGCCAGCAGTCCTAATGCCCCAAATGAGCAGTTCTTC
TRBV5-6	once	NA	TRBJ1-1	CASSSYGQPNTEAFF	TGTGCCAGCAGCTCCTATGGACAGCCTAACACTGAAGCTTTCTTT
TRBV7-3	NA	TRBD2	TRBJ2-7	CASSLTAGLRHEQYF	TGTGCCAGCAGCTTAACGGCGGGACTACGTCACGAGCAGTACTTC
TRBV2	NA	NA	TRBJ1-1	CASSGGGRDTEAFF	TGTGCCAGCAGTGGGGGGGGACGGGACACTGAAGCTTTCTTT